These T cell receptor beta chains were read from a single sample in a study of T-cell memory formation after mild COVID-19. MiXCR, run by TCRdb on the 5' RACE reads, gives a single entry per CDR3 protein. In the table there are 250,000 to 350,000 distinct CDR3 sequences, less than 20% of which are singletons. Sequenced: PBMCs or a T cell subset sorted from them (not recorded which). The receptors were gathered from a man younger than 35 who had mild COVID-19 (a few samples of this study predate the infection). Cell type and time point are not known. Each CDR3 is given with its conserved first and last residue. A D gene is named only where the DNA matches it firmly. Only some rows state a clone size, as once, few, many or a class for expanded clones.

length,J,V,D,size,CDR3,DNA
13,TRBJ2-5,TRBV12-3/TRBV12-4,TRBD1,few,CASRGQGYETQYF,TGTGCCAGCAGAGGACAGGGGTATGAGACCCAGTACTTC
13,TRBJ1-1,TRBV6-2/TRBV6-3,-,-,CASSDALGTEAFF,TGTGCCAGCAGTGACGCTTTAGGCACTGAAGCTTTCTTT
15,TRBJ1-1,TRBV20-1,-,-,CSARMRGQYYTEAFF,TGCAGTGCTAGAATGAGAGGCCAGTATTACACTGAAGCTTTCTTT
13,TRBJ2-2,TRBV3-1,-,-,CASSLNGQGELFF,TGTGCCAGCAGCCTGAATGGACAGGGGGAGCTGTTTTTT
16,TRBJ2-1,TRBV6-5,-,few,CASSYSSGATYNEQFF,TGTGCCAGCAGTTACTCGTCAGGGGCGACCTACAATGAGCAGTTCTTC
13,TRBJ2-2,TRBV5-1,-,-,CASSLYTPGELFF,TGCGCCAGCAGCTTGTACACCCCCGGGGAGCTGTTTTTT
14,TRBJ2-3,TRBV10-3,TRBD2,-,CATSSGGATDTQYF,TGTGCCACCTCCTCCGGGGGGGCCACAGATACGCAGTATTTT
13,TRBJ1-3,TRBV12-3/TRBV12-4,-,-,CASSFSGGNTIYF,TGTGCCAGCAGTTTTTCTGGAGGAAACACCATATATTTT
12,TRBJ1-1,TRBV3-1,-,-,CASRRDMTEAFF,TGTGCCAGCAGACGGGACATGACTGAAGCTTTCTTT
14,TRBJ2-5,TRBV7-3,TRBD2,few,CASSRGGGAETQYF,TGTGCCAGCAGCCGTGGCGGGGGTGCAGAGACCCAGTACTTC
14,TRBJ1-5,TRBV5-1,TRBD1,-,CASSLTQGNQPQHF,TGCGCCAGCAGCTTAACACAGGGGAATCAGCCCCAGCATTTT
14,TRBJ1-1,TRBV6-6,-,few,CASSAGVMVTEAFF,TGTGCCAGCAGCGCGGGGGTCATGGTCACTGAAGCTTTCTTT
15,TRBJ2-7,TRBV7-9,-,few,CASSPRGAGLYEQYF,TGTGCCAGCAGCCCTAGGGGGGCGGGGCTTTACGAGCAGTACTTC
13,TRBJ2-7,TRBV12-3/TRBV12-4,TRBD2,few,CASTRDYTYEQYF,TGTGCCAGCACTCGGGACTACACCTACGAGCAGTACTTC
13,TRBJ2-5,TRBV11-2,-,-,CASRGPPDMTQYF,TGTGCCAGCAGGGGGCCCCCCGATATGACCCAGTACTTC
14,TRBJ2-5,TRBV7-2,TRBD2,many,CASSLAGVQETQYF,TGTGCCAGCAGCCTAGCGGGCGTCCAAGAGACCCAGTACTTC
14,TRBJ1-2,TRBV12-3/TRBV12-4,-,-,CASSFSRGAYGYTF,TGTGCCAGCAGTTTTTCCCGAGGTGCCTATGGCTACACCTTC
14,TRBJ1-2,TRBV5-6,-,few,CASSLPGRNYGYTF,TGTGCCAGCAGCTTGCCGGGACGGAACTATGGCTACACCTTC
13,TRBJ1-2,TRBV12-3/TRBV12-4,-,many,CASSTLANYGYTF,TGTGCCAGCAGTACCCTAGCTAACTATGGCTACACCTTC
16,TRBJ2-3,TRBV4-3,-,few,CASSQAAAGSTDTQYF,TGCGCCAGCAGCCAAGCCGCGGCAGGGTCTACAGATACGCAGTATTTT
17,TRBJ2-3,TRBV21-1,-,-,CANFPPQLGGSTDTQYF,TGTGCCAACTTTCCCCCGCAATTGGGGGGCTCCACAGATACGCAGTATTTT
14,TRBJ2-3,TRBV6-5,-,few,CASRSPTETDTQYF,TGTGCCAGCAGATCACCGACCGAAACGGATACGCAGTATTTT
15,TRBJ2-1,TRBV7-9,TRBD1,-,CASSQGVGSYNEQFF,TGTGCCAGCAGCCAGGGGGTGGGCTCCTACAATGAGCAGTTCTTC
13,TRBJ2-7,TRBV6-5,TRBD1,-,CASRYPGGDEQYF,TGTGCCAGCAGGTACCCAGGGGGCGACGAGCAGTACTTC
15,TRBJ2-1,TRBV6-2/TRBV6-3,TRBD1,few,CASSWGQGSYNEQFF,TGTGCCAGCAGTTGGGGACAGGGGTCCTACAATGAGCAGTTCTTC
15,TRBJ1-1,TRBV5-1,-,few,CASSLDLLMNTEAFF,TGCGCCAGCAGCTTGGATCTCCTAATGAACACTGAAGCTTTCTTT
12,TRBJ2-5,TRBV27,-,few,CASRQPGETQYF,TGTGCCAGCAGGCAACCAGGGGAGACCCAGTACTTC